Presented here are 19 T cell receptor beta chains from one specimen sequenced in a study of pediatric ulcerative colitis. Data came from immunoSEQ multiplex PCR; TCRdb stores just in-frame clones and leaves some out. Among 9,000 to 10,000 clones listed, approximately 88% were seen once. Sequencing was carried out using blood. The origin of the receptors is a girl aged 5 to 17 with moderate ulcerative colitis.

CDR3 nucleotides: TGCGCCAGCAGCTGGGGACTAGCGGGGGATGAGCAGTACTTC. This encodes CASSWGLAGDEQYF. The chain is built from TRBV5-1 and TRBJ2-7; 14 nucleotides match TRBD2. This CDR3 is built from 14 residues. The J segment lost 7 bases and the V segment lost 3 bases, leaving 3 bases of the junction unmatched. CDR1 and CDR2 from the germline V gene are SGHRS and YFSETQ.

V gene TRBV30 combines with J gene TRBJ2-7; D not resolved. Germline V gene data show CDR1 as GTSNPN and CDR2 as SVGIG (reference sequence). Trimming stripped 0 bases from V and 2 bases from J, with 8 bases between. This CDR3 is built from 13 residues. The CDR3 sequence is CAWSVGSAYEQYF. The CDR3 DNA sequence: TGTGCCTGGAGTGTAGGGTCGGCCTACGAGCAGTACTTC.

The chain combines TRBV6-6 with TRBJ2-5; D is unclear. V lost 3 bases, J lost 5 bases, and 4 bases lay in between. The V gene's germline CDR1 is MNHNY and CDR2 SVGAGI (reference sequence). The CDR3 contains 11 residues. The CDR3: CASSYTETQYF. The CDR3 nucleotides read TGTGCCAGCAGTTATACCGAGACCCAGTACTTC.

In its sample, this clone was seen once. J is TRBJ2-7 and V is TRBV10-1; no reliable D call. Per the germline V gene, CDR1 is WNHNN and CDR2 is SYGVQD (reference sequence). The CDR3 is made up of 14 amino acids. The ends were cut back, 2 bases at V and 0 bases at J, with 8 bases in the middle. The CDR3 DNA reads TGCGCCAGCAGTGAGGACCGGAGCTCCTACGAGCAGTACTTC. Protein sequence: CASSEDRSSYEQYF.

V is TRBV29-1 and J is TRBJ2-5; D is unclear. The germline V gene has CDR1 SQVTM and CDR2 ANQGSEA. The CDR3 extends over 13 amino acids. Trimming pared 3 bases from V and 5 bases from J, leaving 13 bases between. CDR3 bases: TGCAGCGTTGACGAGAGGTTAGGGGAGACCCAGTACTTC. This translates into CSVDERLGETQYF.

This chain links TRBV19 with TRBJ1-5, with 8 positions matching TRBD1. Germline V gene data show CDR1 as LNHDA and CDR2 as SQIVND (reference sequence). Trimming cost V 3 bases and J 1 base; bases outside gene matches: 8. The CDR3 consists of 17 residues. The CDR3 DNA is TGTGCCAGTAGTATGAACCCTCAGGGGGCCAGCAATCAGCCCCAGCATTTT. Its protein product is CASSMNPQGASNQPQHF.

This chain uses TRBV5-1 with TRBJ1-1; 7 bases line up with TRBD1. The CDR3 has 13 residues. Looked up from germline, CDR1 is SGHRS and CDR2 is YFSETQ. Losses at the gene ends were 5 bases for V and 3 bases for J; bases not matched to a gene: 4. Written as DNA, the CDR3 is TGCGCCAGCAGGAGAACAGGGGACACTGAAGCTTTCTTT. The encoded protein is CASRRTGDTEAFF.

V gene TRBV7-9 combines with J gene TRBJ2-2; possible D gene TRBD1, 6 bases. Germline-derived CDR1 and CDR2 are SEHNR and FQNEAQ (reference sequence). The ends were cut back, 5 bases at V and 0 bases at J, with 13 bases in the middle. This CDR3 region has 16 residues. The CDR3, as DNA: TGTGCCAGCAGCACCGCCTGGACAGCGAACACCGGGGAGCTGTTTTTT. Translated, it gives CASSTAWTANTGELFF.

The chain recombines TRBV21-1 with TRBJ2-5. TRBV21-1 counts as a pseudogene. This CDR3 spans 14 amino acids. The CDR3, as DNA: TGTGCCAGCAGTGGCTACACTTTCTCTGAGACCCAGTACTTC. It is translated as CASSGYTFSETQYF.

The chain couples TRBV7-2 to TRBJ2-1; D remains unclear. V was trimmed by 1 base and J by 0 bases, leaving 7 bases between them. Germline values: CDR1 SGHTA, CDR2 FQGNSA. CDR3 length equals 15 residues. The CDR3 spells CASSLEPRSYNEQFF. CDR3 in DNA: TGTGCCAGCAGCTTAGAACCCCGCTCCTACAATGAGCAGTTCTTC.

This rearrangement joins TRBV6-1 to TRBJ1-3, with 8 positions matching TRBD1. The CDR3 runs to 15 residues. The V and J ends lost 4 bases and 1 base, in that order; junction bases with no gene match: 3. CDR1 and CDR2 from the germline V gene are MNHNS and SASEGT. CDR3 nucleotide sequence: TGTGCCAGCAGTGGCGACAGGGGTTCTGGAAACACCATATATTTT. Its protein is CASSGDRGSGNTIYF.

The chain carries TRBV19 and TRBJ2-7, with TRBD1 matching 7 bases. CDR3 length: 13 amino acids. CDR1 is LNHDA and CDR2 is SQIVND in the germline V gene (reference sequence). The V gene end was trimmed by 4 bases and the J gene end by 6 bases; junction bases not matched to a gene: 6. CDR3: CASSSDRVGEQYF. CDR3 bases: TGTGCCAGTAGTAGTGACAGGGTAGGCGAGCAGTACTTC.

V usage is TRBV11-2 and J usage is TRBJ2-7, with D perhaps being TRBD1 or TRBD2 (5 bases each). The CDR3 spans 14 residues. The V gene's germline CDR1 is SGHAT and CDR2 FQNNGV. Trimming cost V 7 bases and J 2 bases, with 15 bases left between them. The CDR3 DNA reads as TGTGCCAGCAAAAGATGGGACGAAACCTACGAGCAGTACTTC. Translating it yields CASKRWDETYEQYF.

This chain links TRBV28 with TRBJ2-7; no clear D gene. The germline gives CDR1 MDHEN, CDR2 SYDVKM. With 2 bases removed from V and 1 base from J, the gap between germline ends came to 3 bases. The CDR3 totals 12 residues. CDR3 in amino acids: CASSLGSYEQYF. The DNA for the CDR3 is TGTGCCAGCAGTTTAGGATCCTACGAGCAGTACTTC.

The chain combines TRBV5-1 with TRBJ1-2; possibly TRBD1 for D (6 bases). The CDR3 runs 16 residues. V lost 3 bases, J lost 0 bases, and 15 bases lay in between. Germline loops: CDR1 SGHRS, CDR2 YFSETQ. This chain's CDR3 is CASSSGQGPSNYGYTF. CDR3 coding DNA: TGCGCCAGCAGCTCGGGACAAGGTCCCTCTAACTATGGCTACACCTTC.

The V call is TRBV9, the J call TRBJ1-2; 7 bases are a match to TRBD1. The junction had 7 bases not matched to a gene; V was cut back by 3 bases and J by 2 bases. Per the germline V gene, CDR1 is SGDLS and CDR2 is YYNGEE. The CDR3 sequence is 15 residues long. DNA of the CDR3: TGTGCCAGCAGCGAGGGGGCGGGGTTCAACTATGGCTACACCTTC. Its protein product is CASSEGAGFNYGYTF.

The CDR3 DNA follows: TGCGCCAGCAGCGCCGGGACTAGCGGGAGCACAGATACGCAGTATTTT. Amino acids: CASSAGTSGSTDTQYF. This chain joins TRBV5-1 and TRBJ2-3; 12 bases are a match to TRBD2. V gave up 4 bases and J gave up 0 bases; unmatched junction bases: 3. This CDR3 has 16 residues. CDR1 and CDR2 (germline): SGHRS, YFSETQ.

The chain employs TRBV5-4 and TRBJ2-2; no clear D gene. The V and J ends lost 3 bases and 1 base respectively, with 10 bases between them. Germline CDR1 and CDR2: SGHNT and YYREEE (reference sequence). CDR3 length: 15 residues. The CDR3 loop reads CASSSFGRNTGELFF. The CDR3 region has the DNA TGTGCCAGCAGCTCGTTCGGTCGGAACACCGGGGAGCTGTTTTTT.

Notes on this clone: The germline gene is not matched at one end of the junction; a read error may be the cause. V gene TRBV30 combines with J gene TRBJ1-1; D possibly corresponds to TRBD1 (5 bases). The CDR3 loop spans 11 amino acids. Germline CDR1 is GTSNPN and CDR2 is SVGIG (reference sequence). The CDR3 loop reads CAVGGNTEAFF. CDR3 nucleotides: TGCGCCGTTGGGGGGAACACTGAAGCTTTCTTT.